A selection of T cell receptor beta chains follows, all from one sample in a study of OX40 agonist ivuxolimab in advanced cancers. Sequenced by immunoSEQ multiplex PCR; TCRdb stores in-frame clones only, minus some. Of around 53,000 clones in the sample, about 85% were seen once. The starting material was CD4+ or CD8+ T cells sorted from blood, obtained in a trial of the OX40 agonist ivuxolimab. The source of these receptors is an adult with an advanced solid tumor such as melanoma, head and neck, liver or kidney cancer. The conserved cysteine and the conserved F or W are not part of the CDR3 here.

j_call v_call cdr3_aa
TRBJ2-3 TRBV10-3 AIRTGKGHTDTQY
TRBJ2-5 TRBV5-1 ASSLSGLEKETQY
TRBJ1-2 TRBV6-6 ASSTRTGSYGYT
TRBJ1-1 TRBV5-1 ASSPRGQGAGEAF
TRBJ1-6 TRBV13 ASSLTGGLSPLH
TRBJ2-1 TRBV5-1 ASRFPSGTEQF
TRBJ2-1 TRBV19 ASSAGQDFNEQF
TRBJ2-1 TRBV25-1 ASGESGRDNEQF
TRBJ1-5 TRBV6-1 ASSGWGDQPQH
TRBJ2-5 TRBV5-4 ASSVTGLEETQY
TRBJ2-2 TRBV10-3 AIQGAGELF
TRBJ1-1 TRBV30 AWRGTGNLVEAF
TRBJ1-3 TRBV12-5 ANSGSLGNTIY
TRBJ2-5 TRBV4-3 ASSQDWSGQETQY
TRBJ2-7 TRBV21-1 ASSKGEGDSFYEQY
TRBJ2-3 TRBV10-1 ASSDSRAGATTDTQY